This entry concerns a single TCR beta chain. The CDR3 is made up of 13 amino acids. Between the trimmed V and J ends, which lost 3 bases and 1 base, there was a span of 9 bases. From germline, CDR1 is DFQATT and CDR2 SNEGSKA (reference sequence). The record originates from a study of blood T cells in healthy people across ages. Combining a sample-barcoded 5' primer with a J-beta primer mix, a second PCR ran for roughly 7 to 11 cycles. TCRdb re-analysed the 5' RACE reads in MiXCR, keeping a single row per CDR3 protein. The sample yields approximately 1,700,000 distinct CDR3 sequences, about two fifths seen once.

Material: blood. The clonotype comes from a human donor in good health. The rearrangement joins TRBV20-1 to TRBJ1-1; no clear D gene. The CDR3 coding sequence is TGCAGTGCTAGCGCGACGGCGAACACTGAAGCTTTCTTT. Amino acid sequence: CSASATANTEAFF.